This is a list of T cell receptor beta chains from one sample in a study of CD8 T cells in ankylosing spondylitis. TCRdb reprocessed the 5' RACE reads via MiXCR and lists one record per CDR3 protein. The sample lists roughly 150,000 distinct CDR3 sequences, roughly 34% occurring once. The sequenced material came from synovial fluid, either unsorted or a sorted T cell fraction (not recorded which). These receptors were taken from a male donor with ankylosing spondylitis. Both conserved end residues are part of each CDR3. D genes are given only for firm matches. A row's size may be missing; if present it is once, few, many or a size class.

>TRBJ1-2|NA|TRBV20-1|NA
TGCAGTGCTAGCCAAGGCGGTCCCTATGGCTACACCTTC
CSASQGGPYGYTF
>TRBJ1-3|many|TRBV18|NA
TGTGCCAGCTCACCTCCATCATATATCTCTGGAAACACCATATATTTT
CASSPPSYISGNTIYF
>TRBJ1-1|NA|TRBV6-1|NA
TGTGCCAGCACCCGAACGGGACACTTGAACACTGAAGCTTTCTTT
CASTRTGHLNTEAFF
>TRBJ1-2|NA|TRBV13|NA
TGTGCCAGCAGCTGGGGTCGGGACTATGGCTACACCTTC
CASSWGRDYGYTF
>TRBJ2-3|NA|TRBV4-2|NA
TGTGTTGATACCACTGGACGGGGGACAGATACGCAGTATTTT
CVDTTGRGTDTQYF
>TRBJ1-3|NA|TRBV3-1|TRBD1
TGTGCCAGCAGCCAAGATGGGACAGGGATTAGAAACACCATATATTTT
CASSQDGTGIRNTIYF
>TRBJ2-7|few|TRBV5-8|TRBD1
TGTGCCAGCAGCCCGTGGGCCGGGACAGACTACGAGCAGTACTTC
CASSPWAGTDYEQYF
>TRBJ1-1|NA|TRBV10-3|NA
TGTGCCATCAGAGAGACAGCCTACACTGAAGCTTTCTTT
CAIRETAYTEAFF
>TRBJ2-1|NA|TRBV2|NA
TGTGCCAGCAGGAAAGGTGGCAATGAGCAGTTCTTC
CASRKGGNEQFF
>TRBJ2-3|NA|TRBV7-2|NA
TGTGCCAGCAGCTTAATCCTCACAGATACGCAGTATTTT
CASSLILTDTQYF
>TRBJ2-7|many|TRBV24-1|NA
TGTGCCACCTCCGGGGCCGGCTCCTACGAGCAGTACTTC
CATSGAGSYEQYF
>TRBJ1-1|NA|TRBV20-1|NA
TGCAGTGCCCGAGCGGGGGAAAGGGGCACTGAAGCTTTCTTT
CSARAGERGTEAFF
>TRBJ1-1|few|TRBV11-2|NA
TGTGCCAGCAGTATAACAGATGCCTCTATACTTGAAGCTTTCTTT
CASSITDASILEAFF
>TRBJ2-3|many|TRBV7-2|TRBD2
TGTGCCAGCAGCCGGGTGGGGACTAGCGGGAGCACAGATACGCAGTATTTT
CASSRVGTSGSTDTQYF
>TRBJ2-3|few|TRBV2|TRBD1
TGTGCCAGCACCCACTTGGGGACAGGGGCCACAGATACGCAGTATTTT
CASTHLGTGATDTQYF
>TRBJ1-4|NA|TRBV18|NA
TGTGCCAGCTCACCGGGTAAAGGGGTCGGAAATGAAAAACTGTTTTTT
CASSPGKGVGNEKLFF
>TRBJ2-7|NA|TRBV25-1|NA
TGTGCCAGCAGTGAATATGGCAGGGGCGGGTACGAGCAGTACTTC
CASSEYGRGGYEQYF
>TRBJ2-3|NA|TRBV7-6|NA
TGTGCCAGCAGCTTAGCGCCGGAGAAGGATACGCAGTATTTT
CASSLAPEKDTQYF
>TRBJ2-7|NA|TRBV2|TRBD2
TGTGCCAGCACCGGGTGGCGGGGGGCCTACGAGCAGTACTTC
CASTGWRGAYEQYF
>TRBJ1-6|NA|TRBV28|NA
TGTGCCAGCAGTCAAGTTGCTAATTCACCCCTCCACTTT
CASSQVANSPLHF
>TRBJ2-1|many|TRBV28|NA
TGTGCCAGCAGTTCCACCGGACATCCAGGCCCCCACAATGAGCAGTTCTTC
CASSSTGHPGPHNEQFF
>TRBJ2-1|NA|TRBV4-3|NA
TGCGCCAGCAGCCAAGATAGGGCGGGCGGGAATGAGCAGTTCTTC
CASSQDRAGGNEQFF
>TRBJ2-1|few|TRBV24-1|NA
TGTGCCACCAGTGATGCGCACCTCAATGAGCAGTTCTTC
CATSDAHLNEQFF
>TRBJ1-4|NA|TRBV4-3|TRBD1
TGCGCCATCAGCCAAGAAGCGGGCAGGGGGGGGGAAAAACTGTTTTTT
CAISQEAGRGGEKLFF
>TRBJ1-6|NA|TRBV6-5|NA
TGTGCCAGCAGTTCCCCGGGCAGGGTAGGATCACCCCTCCACTTT
CASSSPGRVGSPLHF
>TRBJ2-1|NA|TRBV12-3/TRBV12-4|NA
TGTGCCAGCAGATACGCAACGGGCGGCGGGGAGCAGTTCTTC
CASRYATGGGEQFF
>TRBJ1-1|NA|TRBV11-2|NA
TGTGCCAGCAGCACCCCGTCGACAGGGAACACTGAAGCTTTCTTT
CASSTPSTGNTEAFF
>TRBJ2-2|few|TRBV3-1|TRBD1
TGTGCCAGCAGGGACTTGGACAGGATAAACACCGGGGAGCTGTTTTTT
CASRDLDRINTGELFF
>TRBJ2-3|few|TRBV20-1|TRBD1
TGCAGTGCGCATAGGGGGCAGGCTCAAGATACGCAGTATTTT
CSAHRGQAQDTQYF
>TRBJ1-5|NA|TRBV6-1|NA
TGTGCCAGCAAGTCTAGTAATAGCAATCAGCCCCAGCATTTT
CASKSSNSNQPQHF
>TRBJ1-1|few|TRBV3-1|TRBD1
TGTGCCAGCAGACCAGGGGGCAAAAGGTTCGCTGAAGCTTTCTTT
CASRPGGKRFAEAFF
>TRBJ1-6|few|TRBV7-8|NA
TGTGCCAGCTGTAGATCCTCCGGGCAGCCTAATTCACCCCTCCACTTT
CASCRSSGQPNSPLHF
>TRBJ2-7|many|TRBV20-1|TRBD2
TGCAGTGCGCCTGGGGCTGCGGGGGGCTCCTACGAGCAGTACTTC
CSAPGAAGGSYEQYF
>TRBJ2-1|NA|TRBV12-3/TRBV12-4|NA
TGTGCCAGCAGTTTATCCCCCCCTCTACGGGTTGAGCAGTTCTTC
CASSLSPPLRVEQFF
>TRBJ2-2|few|TRBV14|NA
TGTGCCAGCAGCGCGGACCTGAACACCGGGGAGCTGTTTTTT
CASSADLNTGELFF
>TRBJ1-6|NA|TRBV2|TRBD1
TGTGCCAGCAGTTCCCTCGGTCGGGGACAGGGCGGGTCACCCCTCCACTTT
CASSSLGRGQGGSPLHF
>TRBJ2-3|NA|TRBV5-4|TRBD2
TGTGCCAGCAGCAACAAGGGGAGCGGGGGGCCTGCAGATACGCAGTATTTT
CASSNKGSGGPADTQYF
>TRBJ1-1|NA|TRBV9|NA
TGTGCCAGCAGCCTCTGGACGGGGAACACTGGAGCTTTCTTT
CASSLWTGNTGAFF
>TRBJ2-3|NA|TRBV25-1|NA
TGTGCCAGCGCCTTGGGAGGGCAGGGGACAGATACGCAGTATTTT
CASALGGQGTDTQYF
>TRBJ2-2|few|TRBV2|NA
TGTGCCAGCAGTGAACAGGGGTACACCGGGGAGCTGTTTTTT
CASSEQGYTGELFF
>TRBJ2-6|NA|TRBV4-1|NA
TGCGCCAGCAGCTACGATCTAACAGGGCCTGGGGCCAACGTCCTGACTTTC
CASSYDLTGPGANVLTF
>TRBJ2-5|few|TRBV5-1|TRBD2
TGCGCCAGCAGCCCGGGGGGGACCCAAGAGACCCAGTACTTC
CASSPGGTQETQYF
>TRBJ2-7|NA|TRBV27|TRBD1
TGTGCCAGCAGTTCACAGGGGGCGGAGAACGAGCAGTACTTC
CASSSQGAENEQYF